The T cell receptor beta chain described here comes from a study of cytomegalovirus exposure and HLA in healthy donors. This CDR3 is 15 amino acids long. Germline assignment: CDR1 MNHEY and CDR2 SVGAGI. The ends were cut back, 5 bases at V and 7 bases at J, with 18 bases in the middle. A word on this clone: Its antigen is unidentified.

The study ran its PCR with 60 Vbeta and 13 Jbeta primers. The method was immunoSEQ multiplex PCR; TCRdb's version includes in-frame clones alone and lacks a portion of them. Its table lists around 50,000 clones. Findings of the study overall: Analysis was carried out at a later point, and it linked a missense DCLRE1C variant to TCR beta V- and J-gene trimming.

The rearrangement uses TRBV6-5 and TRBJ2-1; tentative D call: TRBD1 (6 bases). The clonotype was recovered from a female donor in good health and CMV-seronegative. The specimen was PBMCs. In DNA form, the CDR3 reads TGTGCCAGCAGTCTGGGAGTGGGCAGGGGTAATGAGCAGTTCTTC. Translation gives CASSLGVGRGNEQFF.